What follows are 30 T cell receptor beta chains derived from one specimen sequenced in a study of cytotoxic CD8 clonotypes in ibrutinib-treated CLL. Sequenced by immunoSEQ multiplex PCR; TCRdb stores in-frame clones only, minus some. The sample records about 70,000 clones, less than 95% being singletons. Sequencing used PBMCs, obtained after 12 months of ibrutinib treatment. All receptors come from a human donor with chronic lymphocytic leukemia.

The chain has TRBV7-2 and TRBJ1-5; D remains unclear. The CDR3 is 14 amino acids. Trimming stripped 5 bases from V and 7 bases from J, with 15 bases between. The V gene's germline CDR1 is SGHTA and CDR2 FQGNSA. CDR3 loop: CASSPTVSRQPQHF. The CDR3 coding sequence is TGTGCCAGCAGCCCAACAGTGTCAAGACAGCCCCAGCATTTT.

The CDR3, as DNA: TGTGCCAGCAGCTCCGGGTCACTCAGAGCGGGCACCGGGGAGCTGTTTTTT. As protein: CASSSGSLRAGTGELFF. The chain recombines TRBV7-2 with TRBJ2-2, with D perhaps TRBD2 (6 bases). This CDR3 comprises 17 residues. The ends were cut back, 4 bases at V and 4 bases at J, with 19 bases in the middle. Germline loops: CDR1 SGHTA, CDR2 FQGNSA. The whole variable domain, filled in from reference TRBV7-2 and TRBJ2-2, reads GAGVSQSPSNKVTEKGKDVELRCDPISGHTALYWYRQSLGQGLEFLIYFQGNSAPDKSGLPSDRFSAERTGGSVSTLTIQRTQQEDSAVYLCASSSGSLRAGTGELFFGEGSRLTVL.

Worth noting for this clone: Relative to the germline gene, one junction end is altered; a read error may explain this. This chain uses TRBV15 with TRBJ2-5; 10 bases fit TRBD1. Germline V gives CDR1 LNHNV, CDR2 YYDKDF (reference sequence). This CDR3 contains 17 residues. The DNA for the CDR3 is TGTGCCACCAGCCAGGGACAGGGGTCCCCACTCGGAGAGATCCAGTACTTC. This translates into CATSQGQGSPLGEIQYF.

This clone was found a few times. The chain joins TRBV19 to TRBJ1-2; D not certain. The CDR3 consists of 12 residues. Germline-derived CDR1 and CDR2 are LNHDA and SQIVND (reference sequence). V shed 10 bases and J shed 2 bases, with 11 bases lying between them. The CDR3 loop is CATSDRNYGYTF. DNA of the CDR3: TGTGCCACCTCGGATAGGAACTATGGCTACACCTTC.

V usage is TRBV7-9 and J usage is TRBJ2-1; TRBD2 aligns across 9 bases. With V trimmed by 6 bases and J by 2 bases, 5 bases remained unmatched. The CDR3 spans 15 residues. Germline V gene lookup returns CDR1 SEHNR and CDR2 FQNEAQ (reference sequence). CDR3 amino acids: CASRSGGTTYNEQFF. The CDR3 DNA is TGTGCCAGCAGGAGCGGGGGGACAACCTACAATGAGCAGTTCTTC.

J is TRBJ1-2 and V is TRBV13, with a tentative D call TRBD1 (6 bases). V was shortened by 0 bases and J by 11 bases, with 16 bases between the two germline ends. The germline V gene encodes CDR1 PRHDT and CDR2 FYEKMQ (reference sequence). This CDR3 spans 14 amino acids. In DNA form, the CDR3 reads TGTGCCAGCAGCTTAGGACGGACAGACTCGTGGTACACCTTC. It is translated as CASSLGRTDSWYTF.

This chain links TRBV6-5 with TRBJ1-1; unclear D gene. V lost 2 bases and J lost 0, with 10 bases in between. CDR3 length equals 15 residues. CDR1 is MNHEY, CDR2 SVGAGI, per germline. The CDR3: CASSYQRSMNTEAFF. In DNA, the CDR3 is TGTGCCAGCAGTTACCAACGGTCCATGAACACTGAAGCTTTCTTT.

This rearrangement joins TRBV19 to TRBJ2-5; 8 bases agree with TRBD2. The germline CDR1 and CDR2 sequences are LNHDA and SQIVND (reference sequence). CDR3 length: 15 amino acids. Losses at the gene ends were 5 bases for V and 8 bases for J; bases not matched to a gene: 13. Here the CDR3 DNA reads TGTGCCAGTAGTGCCGGAGGAGCGGGAGAGGAAACCCAGTACTTC. Translated, it gives CASSAGGAGEETQYF.

The CDR3 loop reads CASSLGTFPPSSYEQYF. CDR3 bases: TGTGCCAGCAGCTTAGGGACTTTTCCACCCAGCTCCTACGAGCAGTACTTC. The rearrangement joins TRBV7-6 to TRBJ2-5, with D possibly matching TRBD2 (5 bases). Judging by the DNA end, TRBJ2-7 fits better; the J call may be wrong. Germline CDR1 SGHVS, CDR2 FNYEAQ. The CDR3 contains 17 residues.

The chain has TRBV28 and TRBJ2-6, with a tentative D call TRBD2 (5 bases). The V end lost 10 bases, the J end lost 0 bases, and 10 bases lay between the germline ends. Germline loops: CDR1 MDHEN, CDR2 SYDVKM. CDR3 length: 14 residues. The CDR3 here is CATFGGSGANVLTF. CDR3 nucleotide sequence: TGTGCCACCTTTGGAGGCTCTGGGGCCAACGTCCTGACTTTC.

The genes are TRBV25-1 and TRBJ2-3, with no clear D. The CDR3 extends over 15 amino acids. From germline, CDR1 is MGHDK and CDR2 SYGVNS. Trimming left V 3 bases short and J 0 bases short, with 10 bases between. The CDR3 is CASSDRTASTDTQYF. DNA for the CDR3: TGTGCCAGCAGTGACCGGACGGCTAGCACAGATACGCAGTATTTT.

The rearrangement uses TRBV7-9 and TRBJ1-1; D is ambiguous. V lost 5 bases and J 0 bases, leaving 16 bases between the germline ends. Germline V gene data show CDR1 as SEHNR and CDR2 as FQNEAQ (reference sequence). This CDR3 has 16 residues. Written as DNA, the CDR3 is TGTGCCAGCAGCGTGCCCGGGTCACAGATGAACACTGAAGCTTTCTTT. Translation gives CASSVPGSQMNTEAFF.

The genes are TRBV11-2 and TRBJ1-2; the match to TRBD1 covers 7 bases. Losses at the gene ends were 5 bases for V and 6 bases for J; bases not matched to a gene: 15. This CDR3 contains 16 residues. The V gene's germline CDR1 is SGHAT and CDR2 FQNNGV. The CDR3 DNA sequence: TGTGCCAGCAGCCCCAGGGGGGGGACCCCAGGGGATGGCTACACCTTC. Protein sequence: CASSPRGGTPGDGYTF.

There are a few counts of this clone. V usage is TRBV7-9 and J usage is TRBJ1-1; D is unresolved. The germline V gene encodes CDR1 SEHNR and CDR2 FQNEAQ (reference sequence). This CDR3 spans 13 amino acids. The V and J ends lost 11 bases and 4 bases respectively, with 17 bases between them. The CDR3 DNA follows: TGTGCCCAACAGCTTAGTGGCGGCACTGAAGCTTTCTTT. It is translated as CAQQLSGGTEAFF. Complete variable domain (other parts from reference TRBV7-9 and TRBJ1-1): DTGVSQNPRHKITKRGQNVTFRCDPISEHNRLYWYRQTLGQGPEFLTYFQNEAQLEKSRLLSDRFSAERPKGSFSTLEIQRTEQGDSAMYLCAQQLSGGTEAFFGQGTRLTVV.

The V gene is TRBV7-9, the J gene TRBJ1-5; 7 nucleotides line up with TRBD1. CDR3 length equals 17 residues. Germline V gene data show CDR1 as SEHNR and CDR2 as FQNEAQ (reference sequence). The J segment lost 2 bases and the V segment lost 5 bases, leaving 12 bases of the junction unmatched. The CDR3: CASSQTSPTGGNQPQHF. The CDR3 DNA reads as TGTGCCAGCAGCCAAACTTCCCCCACAGGGGGCAATCAGCCCCAGCATTTT.

A single count supports this clone. This chain joins TRBV6-6 and TRBJ2-5; possibly TRBD1 or TRBD2 for D (5 bases each). Germline CDR1 MNHNY, CDR2 SVGAGI (reference sequence). CDR3 length: 12 residues. Trimming removed 9 bases at V and 2 bases at J, with 10 bases between. The CDR3 coding sequence is TGTGCCAGTTCAGGGAGTCAAGAGACCCAGTACTTC. Translated: CASSGSQETQYF.

This rearrangement joins TRBV7-6 to TRBJ1-1; D remains unclear. This CDR3 region has 15 residues. Germline-derived CDR1 and CDR2 are SGHVS and FNYEAQ. Between the trimmed V and J ends, which lost 5 bases and 4 bases, there was a span of 17 bases. The CDR3 reads CASSPRAQTITEAFF. CDR3 DNA sequence: TGTGCCAGCAGCCCGAGGGCCCAAACTATCACTGAAGCTTTCTTT.

This chain links TRBV6-5 with TRBJ2-1; 14 positions match TRBD2. V lost 2 bases to trimming and J lost 6 bases; unmatched junction nucleotides: 3. The CDR3 spans 16 residues. CDR1 is MNHEY and CDR2 is SVGAGI in the germline V gene. CDR3 in DNA: TGTGCCAGCAGTTACGGGACTAGCGGGAGTTTCAATGAGCAGTTCTTC. This encodes CASSYGTSGSFNEQFF.

V is TRBV5-4 and J is TRBJ1-2; 7 bases line up with TRBD1. The CDR3 extends over 17 amino acids. The germline CDR1 and CDR2 sequences are SGHNT and YYREEE (reference sequence). The J segment lost 8 bases and the V segment lost 0 bases, leaving 16 bases of the junction unmatched. Here the CDR3 DNA reads TGTGCCAGCAGCTTGGTGTTTCCTAGGGGGCTGGGGGAAGGCTACACCTTC. Residues: CASSLVFPRGLGEGYTF.

The V call is TRBV27, the J call TRBJ1-4; D gene ambiguous. The germline V gene has CDR1 MNHEY and CDR2 SMNVEV (reference sequence). The CDR3 is made up of 13 amino acids. V was cut by 4 bases and J by 7 bases, with 10 bases left in between. DNA of the CDR3: TGTGCCAGCAGTTCCCACGGGAGTGAAAAACTGTTTTTT. Its protein product is CASSSHGSEKLFF.

Note on this clone: The sample carries other DNA sequences with the same CDR3. This chain joins TRBV18 and TRBJ1-1; D is ambiguous. This CDR3 spans 13 amino acids. From germline, CDR1 is KGHSH and CDR2 LQKENI. Trimming removed 2 bases from V and 1 base from J, with 5 bases in between. The CDR3 loop is CASSPTGNTEAFF. The DNA of the CDR3 is TGTGCCAGCTCACCAACGGGGAACACTGAAGCTTTCTTT.

This chain joins TRBV27 and TRBJ2-7; D might be TRBD1 (5 bases). From germline, CDR1 is MNHEY and CDR2 SMNVEV (reference sequence). The CDR3 runs to 15 residues. Trimming removed 3 bases at V and 0 bases at J, with 12 bases between. The CDR3 loop reads CASSFRGPNSYEQYF. The CDR3 coding sequence is TGTGCCAGCAGTTTTAGGGGCCCCAACTCCTACGAGCAGTACTTC.

This chain connects TRBV9 to TRBJ2-5; 15 bases align to TRBD2. Germline trimming cut 3 bases from V and 2 bases from J; bases unmatched to any gene: 5. This CDR3 region has 17 residues. Germline V gene lookup returns CDR1 SGDLS and CDR2 YYNGEE. In DNA, the CDR3 is TGTGCCAGCAGCGCGGGACTAGCGGGAGGAAAACAAGAGACCCAGTACTTC. Translated: CASSAGLAGGKQETQYF.

The table lists this clone with a count of one. The chain carries TRBV7-2 and TRBJ2-5; no clear D. The V gene lost 2 bases and the J gene lost 4 bases, with 2 bases spanning the gap. Germline V CDR1 and CDR2: SGHTA, FQGNSA. This CDR3 is 11 amino acids long. The CDR3 reads CASSLLETQYF. The CDR3 coding sequence is TGTGCCAGCAGCTTACTAGAGACCCAGTACTTC. Complete variable domain (other parts from reference TRBV7-2 and TRBJ2-5): GAGVSQSPSNKVTEKGKDVELRCDPISGHTALYWYRQSLGQGLEFLIYFQGNSAPDKSGLPSDRFSAERTGGSVSTLTIQRTQQEDSAVYLCASSLLETQYFGPGTRLLVL.

The rearrangement uses TRBV7-8 and TRBJ1-1; a possible D gene is TRBD1 (6 bases). In germline, CDR1 is SGHVS, CDR2 FQNEAQ. This CDR3 region has 15 residues. The ends were cut back, 5 bases at V and 0 bases at J, with 13 bases in the middle. CDR3 in amino acids: CASSPQGTMNTEAFF. The CDR3 DNA follows: TGTGCCAGCAGCCCACAGGGTACTATGAACACTGAAGCTTTCTTT. Full variable domain (rest looked up from reference TRBV7-8 and TRBJ1-1): GAGVSQSPRYKVAKRGQDVALRCDPISGHVSLFWYQQALGQGPEFLTYFQNEAQLDKSGLPSDRFFAERPEGSVSTLKIQRTQQEDSAVYLCASSPQGTMNTEAFFGQGTRLTVV.

V gene TRBV9 combines with J gene TRBJ2-7, with D hard to call. The germline gives CDR1 SGDLS, CDR2 YYNGEE. V lost 0 bases to trimming and J lost 3 bases, with 13 bases between them. CDR3 size: 15 residues. The CDR3 spells CASSVEAGLFYEQYF. The CDR3 DNA sequence: TGTGCCAGCAGCGTAGAGGCCGGATTGTTCTACGAGCAGTACTTC.

This clone was counted only a few times. V usage is TRBV5-4 and J usage is TRBJ2-5, with 7 positions matching TRBD1. The length of the CDR3 is 16 residues. Per the germline V gene, CDR1 is SGHNT and CDR2 is YYREEE (reference sequence). The trim removed 1 base at V and 5 bases at J, leaving 11 bases unmatched. The CDR3 region is CASSLSTGATGETQYF. The CDR3 DNA sequence: TGTGCCAGCAGCTTGTCAACAGGGGCTACGGGGGAGACCCAGTACTTC. Filled out from reference TRBV5-4 and TRBJ2-5, the complete variable domain reads ETGVTQSPTHLIKTRGQQVTLRCSSQSGHNTVSWYQQALGQGPQFIFQYYREEENGRGNFPPRFSGLQFPNYSSELNVNALELDDSALYLCASSLSTGATGETQYFGPGTRLLVL.

This sequence joins TRBV27 and TRBJ2-5; D is possibly TRBD1 (5 bases). V dropped 4 bases and J dropped 1 base, with 16 bases sitting between them. The CDR3 totals 16 residues. Germline lookup yields CDR1 MNHEY and CDR2 SMNVEV (reference sequence). As DNA, the CDR3 is TGTGCCAGCAGTTCCACACAAAGACAGTTCCAAGAGACCCAGTACTTC. Protein sequence: CASSSTQRQFQETQYF.

This clone was observed a handful of times. The V and J genes are TRBV6-1 and TRBJ2-7; D is ambiguous. Germline values: CDR1 MNHNS, CDR2 SASEGT. Trimming took off 7 bases at V and 2 bases at J, with 12 bases between the two ends. CDR3 length equals 13 residues. CDR3 in amino acids: CASTNASPYEQYF. Written as DNA, the CDR3 is TGTGCCAGCACTAACGCCTCACCCTACGAGCAGTACTTC.

Comment on this clone: The CDR3 ends on some other residue instead of the conserved phenylalanine or tryptophan, so this is likely a read error. It is unclear where the CDR3 begins or ends on the DNA, so no DNA is shown, and the CDR3 is as TCRdb lists it. The V call is TRBV7-2, the J call TRBJ1-2. The CDR3 has 18 residues if both end residues are counted. Germline values: CDR1 SGHTA, CDR2 FQGNSA. CDR3 in amino acids: CASSFRASRSGADPSLSL.